This note documents a single T cell receptor beta chain sequence. Its antigen is undetermined. Libraries were prepared by immunoSEQ multiplex PCR; TCRdb keeps only in-frame clonotypes and omits some of them. This table has about 30,000 clones, 76% appearing once. This sample is drawn from a study of STAT5B mutations in CD4+ large granular lymphocyte leukemia. Study outcomes and limitations: Patient CD4-sorted repertoires looked more clonal than healthy CD4+ repertoires, even without putative leukemic clones.

Germline V gene data show CDR1 as MRHNA and CDR2 as SNTAGT. This CDR3 has 11 residues. V lost 10 bases and J 9 bases, leaving 10 bases between the germline ends. This TCR was sampled from a human donor in good health. This chain connects TRBV6-4 to TRBJ1-6; D gene ambiguous. The specimen was CD4+ T cells from blood buffy coats. The CDR3 bases are TGTGCCAATGGGGAGTTTTCACCCCTCCACTTT. Translating it yields CANGEFSPLHF.